The rows below give T cell receptor beta chains drawn from one sample of a study of graft-versus-host responses after intestinal transplantation. This table comes from immunoSEQ multiplex PCR, and its TCRdb copy is limited to in-frame clones, with some not included. The data show roughly 27,000 clones, over 80% seen once. The sample in question was PBMCs, obtained 27 to 29 days after intestinal transplant. These receptors all come from a human patient who received an intestinal transplant, so some T cells may come from the graft donor. CDR3s include the opening cysteine and the closing phenylalanine or tryptophan. D genes are given only for firm matches. Where a row states a size, it is once, few, many or the class of an expanded clone; other rows omit it.

j_call clone_size v_call d_call cdr3_nt cdr3_aa
TRBJ1-4 once TRBV6-1 . TGTGCCAGCAGTGAAGCGGAAATTGCAACTAATGAAAAACTGTTTTTT CASSEAEIATNEKLFF
TRBJ1-3 . TRBV6-5 TRBD1 TGTGCCAGCAGTTACTCGGACAGGATAACGAACACCATATATTTT CASSYSDRITNTIYF
TRBJ2-7 . TRBV9 TRBD1 TGTGCCAGCAGCGAGGGGGCAATCTCCTACGAGCAGTACTTC CASSEGAISYEQYF
TRBJ1-4 . TRBV15 . TGTGCCACCAGCAGCAGGACGGGTACTAATGAAAAACTGTTTTTT CATSSRTGTNEKLFF
TRBJ2-7 . TRBV12-5 . TGTGCTAGTGGTTTGGTAGGTTCATCCCACGAGCAGTACTTC CASGLVGSSHEQYF
TRBJ2-3 . TRBV7-6 . TGTGCCAGCACCTTACTCGTGGGGCCAGATACGCAGTATTTT CASTLLVGPDTQYF
TRBJ1-2 . TRBV30 TRBD1 TGTGCCTGGAGTGCCGGGACAGGGGGCGGCTACACCTTC CAWSAGTGGGYTF
TRBJ2-5 . TRBV29-1 TRBD1 TGCAGCGTTATAATTACCGGGACAGGGGTAGAGACCCAGTACTTC CSVIITGTGVETQYF
TRBJ1-1 . TRBV2 TRBD1 TGTGCCAGCAGCGCCGGGACAGGGGACACTGAAGCTTTCTTT CASSAGTGDTEAFF
TRBJ2-2 . TRBV7-9 TRBD2 TGTGCCAGCTCAAGGAGCGGGGGGTCCGGGGAGCTGTTTTTT CASSRSGGSGELFF
TRBJ2-7 . TRBV6-6 . TGTGCCAGCAGTCCTTGGAGGGGGCCCTCCTACGAGCAGTACTTC CASSPWRGPSYEQYF
TRBJ1-5 once TRBV5-1 . TGCGCCAGCTCACGTTTGCCGGGGCAGCCCCAGCATTTT CASSRLPGQPQHF
TRBJ2-7 . TRBV28 TRBD1 TGTGCCAGCAGTTCCCAAGGCGACAGGGGCTCCTACGAGCAGTACTTC CASSSQGDRGSYEQYF
TRBJ1-2 . TRBV4-1 . TGCGCCAGCAGCCATCTGGGGAGCGGCTACACCTTC CASSHLGSGYTF
TRBJ2-6 . TRBV5-1 . TGCGCCAGCAGCTTGGACGCTGGGGCCAACGTCCTGACTTTC CASSLDAGANVLTF
TRBJ1-2 . TRBV27 . TGTGCCAGCAGTTTAGGCCCGGGCAATGGCTACACCTTC CASSLGPGNGYTF
TRBJ2-5 . TRBV5-1 . TGCGCCAGCAGCTCCGGGGATGTCGGAGAGACCCAGTACTTC CASSSGDVGETQYF
TRBJ2-1 . TRBV4-1 . TGCGCCAGCAGCCAGGGGATAGCGGCTTTGGCCTACAATGAGCAGTTCTTC CASSQGIAALAYNEQFF
TRBJ2-3 . TRBV2 TRBD2 TGTGCCAGCAGTGGTATGAGCGGGGGGTCCACAGATACGCAGTATTTT CASSGMSGGSTDTQYF
TRBJ2-7 . TRBV4-1 . TGCGCCAGCAGCCAAGGGAGGACTGGCTACGAGCAGTACTTC CASSQGRTGYEQYF
TRBJ2-1 . TRBV11-2 . TGTGCCAGCAACTTGGGAGGAGGGCCGAGGAATGAGCAGTTCTTC CASNLGGGPRNEQFF
TRBJ2-1 . TRBV19 TRBD2 TGTGCCAGTAGTCTCCCGGGACTAGAGCAGTTCTTC CASSLPGLEQFF
TRBJ2-2 . TRBV5-6 . TGTGCCAGCAGCTTTTGGGGCCGACAGCTCACCGGGGAGCTGTTTTTT CASSFWGRQLTGELFF
TRBJ2-1 . TRBV28 TRBD1 TGTGCCAGCAGTTTAACAGGGGTTAACAATGAGCAGTTCTTC CASSLTGVNNEQFF
TRBJ2-2 . TRBV4-1 TRBD1 TGCGCCAGCAGCGAGGACAGGCGATACACCGGGGAGCTGTTTTTT CASSEDRRYTGELFF
TRBJ2-5 . TRBV28 TRBD1 TGTGCCAGCAGTCCATCACAGGGGGCCGGGGAGACCCAGTACTTC CASSPSQGAGETQYF
TRBJ2-5 . TRBV28 . TGTGCCAGCAGCCGTGTAGGTAATCAGGGAAGGGAGACCCAGTACTTC CASSRVGNQGRETQYF
TRBJ2-5 . TRBV23-1 TRBD1 TGCGCCAGCAGTCAATCCTGGGACAGGAAGAAAGAGACCCAGTACTTC CASSQSWDRKKETQYF
TRBJ2-2 . TRBV6-5 TRBD1 TGTGCCAGCAGTTATGAGGGGGCGTCGACCGGGGAGCTGTTTTTT CASSYEGASTGELFF
TRBJ2-1 . TRBV11-2 . TGTGCCAGCAACCGGGGGAACGGGGACTACAATGAGCAGTTCTTC CASNRGNGDYNEQFF
TRBJ2-1 . TRBV5-1 . TGCGCCAGCAGTCTGGGGGGTTCGGAACAGTTCTTC CASSLGGSEQFF
TRBJ2-2 once TRBV2 TRBD2 TGTGCCAGCAGTGTGGAGGGTAGCGGGGCCGGGGAGCTGTTTTTT CASSVEGSGAGELFF
TRBJ2-7 once TRBV2 . TGTGCCAGCAGATCAGAACAGTTCTACGAGCAGTACTTC CASRSEQFYEQYF
TRBJ1-3 . TRBV9 TRBD1 TGTGCCAGCAGCGCCCTAGGGGGCGAAAGAAACACCATATATTTT CASSALGGERNTIYF
TRBJ2-7 . TRBV28 TRBD1 TGTGCCAGCAGTGTTGGGACAGGAAATTCCTACGAACAGTACTTC CASSVGTGNSYEQYF
TRBJ1-5 . TRBV7-8 TRBD1 TGTGCCAGCAGCTTAGGGACAGGGGCCTATAGCAATCAGCCCCAGCATTTT CASSLGTGAYSNQPQHF
TRBJ2-2 . TRBV13 TRBD1 TGTGCCAGCAGCGGGGACAGGGGGCTTGTAACCGGGGAGCTGTTTTTT CASSGDRGLVTGELFF
TRBJ2-7 . TRBV4-1 . TGCGCCAGCAGCCTCCAGGGTCACATTCCCTACGAGCAGTACTTC CASSLQGHIPYEQYF
TRBJ2-7 . TRBV29-1 . TGCAGCGTTGAATCCAGGGGCTACGAGCAGTACTTC CSVESRGYEQYF
TRBJ2-1 once TRBV9 . TGTGCCAGCAGCGTCGAAGCCGGGACTGGCTACAATGAGCAGTTCTTC CASSVEAGTGYNEQFF
TRBJ2-1 . TRBV7-9 . TGTGCCGGCTGGACGTTCTACAATGAGCAGTTCTTC CAGWTFYNEQFF
TRBJ1-1 . TRBV28 . TGTGCCAGCAGTTTAACGGGGAAAGCTTTCTTT CASSLTGKAFF
TRBJ1-1 . TRBV5-6 . TGTGCCAGCAGCCCAAACGTTTGGGGTGATGAAGCTTTCTTT CASSPNVWGDEAFF
TRBJ1-2 . TRBV6-5 . TGTGCCAGCAGCTACCGGGACAACTATGGCTACACCTTC CASSYRDNYGYTF
TRBJ2-3 . TRBV5-1 . TGCGCCAGCAAAAAGAGGTACTACACAGATACGCAGTATTTT CASKKRYYTDTQYF
TRBJ2-3 once TRBV11-2 . TGTGCCAGCAGCTTACCGGGAACAGATACGCAGTATTTT CASSLPGTDTQYF
TRBJ2-7 . TRBV5-6 . TGTGCCAGCAGCTTGGCCTCGACAACCATAATCTACGAGCAGTACTTC CASSLASTTIIYEQYF
TRBJ1-6 once TRBV2 . TGTGCCAGCAGTGAATCATTGGTTAATTCACCCCTCCACTTT CASSESLVNSPLHF
TRBJ2-2 . TRBV5-1 TRBD2 TGCGCCAGCAGCTCTGGGACTAGCGGCAAGACCGGGGAGCTGTTTTTT CASSSGTSGKTGELFF
TRBJ1-6 few TRBV6-1 . TGTGCCAGCAAGACCCGTTCACCCCTCCACTTT CASKTRSPLHF
TRBJ2-7 . TRBV19 . TGTGCCAGTAGTCCATATCAGGGTTCCTACGAGCAGTACTTC CASSPYQGSYEQYF
TRBJ2-7 . TRBV9 . TGTGCCAGCAGCGTAGCTGCCGATGGGCACTACGAGCAGTACTTC CASSVAADGHYEQYF
TRBJ1-1 . TRBV18 . TGTGCCAGCTCACCACAAAACACTGAAGCTTTCTTT CASSPQNTEAFF
TRBJ2-6 . TRBV13 TRBD2 TGTGCCAGCAGCTTAGGACAACTAGCGGGGGTCCCCTCTGGGGCCAACGTCCTGACTTTC CASSLGQLAGVPSGANVLTF
TRBJ1-5 . TRBV21-1 . TGTGCCAGCGCCACTCGACGGTTCTGCCAGCCCCAGCATTTT CASATRRFCQPQHF